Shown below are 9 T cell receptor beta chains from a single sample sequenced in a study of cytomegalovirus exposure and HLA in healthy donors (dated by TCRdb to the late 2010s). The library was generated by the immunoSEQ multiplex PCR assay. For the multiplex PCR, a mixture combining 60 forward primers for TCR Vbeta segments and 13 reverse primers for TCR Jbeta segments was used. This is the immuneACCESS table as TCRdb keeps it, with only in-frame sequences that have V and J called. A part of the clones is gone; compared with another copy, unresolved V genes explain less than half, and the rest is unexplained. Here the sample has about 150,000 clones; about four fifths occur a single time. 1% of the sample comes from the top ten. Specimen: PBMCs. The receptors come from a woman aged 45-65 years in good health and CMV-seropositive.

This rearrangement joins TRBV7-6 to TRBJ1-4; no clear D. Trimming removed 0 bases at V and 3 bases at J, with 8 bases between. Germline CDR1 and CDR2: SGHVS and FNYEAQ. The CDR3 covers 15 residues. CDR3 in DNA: TGTGCCAGCAGCTTAGCCCACGCGGCTAATGAAAAACTGTTTTTT. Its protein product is CASSLAHAANEKLFF.

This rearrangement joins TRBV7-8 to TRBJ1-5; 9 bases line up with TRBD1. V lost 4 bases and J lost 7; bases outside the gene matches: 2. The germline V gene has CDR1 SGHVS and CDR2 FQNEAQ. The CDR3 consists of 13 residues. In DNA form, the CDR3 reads TGTGCCAGCAGCTCGGACAGGGGACAGCCCCAGCATTTT. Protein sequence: CASSSDRGQPQHF.

This CDR3 is CASSSQGIWEKLFF. The CDR3 bases are TGTGCCAGCAGCTCTCAGGGTATATGGGAAAAACTGTTTTTT. The chain combines TRBV7-9 with TRBJ1-4, with a weak D call TRBD1 (5 bases). The CDR3 runs 14 residues. V was shortened by 4 bases and J by 8 bases, with 14 bases between the two germline ends. Germline V gene lookup returns CDR1 SEHNR and CDR2 FQNEAQ (reference sequence).

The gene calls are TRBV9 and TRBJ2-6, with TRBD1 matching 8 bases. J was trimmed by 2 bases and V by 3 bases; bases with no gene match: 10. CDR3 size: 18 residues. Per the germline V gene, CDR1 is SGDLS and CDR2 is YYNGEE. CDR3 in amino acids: CASSAMDRASAGANVLTF. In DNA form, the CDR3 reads TGTGCCAGCAGCGCCATGGACAGGGCTAGTGCTGGGGCCAACGTCCTGACTTTC.

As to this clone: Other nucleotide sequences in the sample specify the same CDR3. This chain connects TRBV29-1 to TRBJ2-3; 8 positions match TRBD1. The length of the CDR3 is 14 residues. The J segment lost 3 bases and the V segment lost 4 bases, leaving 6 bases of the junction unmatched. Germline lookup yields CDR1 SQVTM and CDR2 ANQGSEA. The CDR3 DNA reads TGCAGCGTTGTTCAGGGGGCAGGGACAGATACGCAGTATTTT. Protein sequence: CSVVQGAGTDTQYF.

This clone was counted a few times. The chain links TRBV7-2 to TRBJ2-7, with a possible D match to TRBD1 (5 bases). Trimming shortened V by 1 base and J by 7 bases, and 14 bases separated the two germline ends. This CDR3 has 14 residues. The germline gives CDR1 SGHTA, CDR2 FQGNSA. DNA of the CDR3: TGTGCCAGCAGCTTAGGTGTGGGATCAGGGGAGCAGTACTTC. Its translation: CASSLGVGSGEQYF.

Written as DNA, the CDR3 is TGTGCCAGCAACTATCGGAGGCGTGGCTACACCTTC. Translating it yields CASNYRRRGYTF. The V call is TRBV2, the J call TRBJ1-2; D is unresolved. The V end was cut by 7 bases, the J end by 7 bases, with 13 bases between. The germline gives CDR1 SNHLY, CDR2 FYNNEI. The length of the CDR3 is 12 residues. The whole variable domain, remainder taken from reference TRBV2 and TRBJ1-2, is EPEVTQTPSHQVTQMGQEVILRCVPISNHLYFYWYRQILGQKVEFLVSFYNNEISEKSEIFDDQFSVERPDGSNFTLKIRSTKLEDSAMYFCASNYRRRGYTFGSGTRLTVV.

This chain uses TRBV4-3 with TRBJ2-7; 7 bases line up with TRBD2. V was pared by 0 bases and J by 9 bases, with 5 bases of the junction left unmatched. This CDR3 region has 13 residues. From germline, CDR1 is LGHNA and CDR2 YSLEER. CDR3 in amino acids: CASSQDGREGQYF. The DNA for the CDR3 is TGCGCCAGCAGCCAAGATGGGAGGGAGGGGCAGTACTTC.

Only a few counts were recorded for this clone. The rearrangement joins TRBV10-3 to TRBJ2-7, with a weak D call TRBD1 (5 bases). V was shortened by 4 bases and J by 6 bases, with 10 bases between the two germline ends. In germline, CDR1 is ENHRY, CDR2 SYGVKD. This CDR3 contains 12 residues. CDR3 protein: CAISARDSEQYF. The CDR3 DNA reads TGTGCCATCAGTGCTCGAGACAGCGAGCAGTACTTC.